The clone carrying this T cell receptor (beta chain) was observed a few times. Its antigen is still unknown. These data belong to a study of identical twins. Study-level results: Weaker excess twin sharing was seen among beta out-of-frame sequences. The models systematically underestimated how much out-of-frame TCR alpha was shared in monozygotic twins.

This CDR3 contains 13 residues. Trimming removed 3 bases at V and 8 bases at J, with 13 bases between. CDR1 is KGHSH and CDR2 is LQKENI in the germline V gene. Each CDR3 protein is one row after TCRdb ran MiXCR on the 5' RACE reads. The data contain roughly 200,000 distinct CDR3 sequences, around 8.1% of them singletons. The sample was also reused in another study, on yellow fever vaccine responses in identical twins. That source adds: Twins showed a vaccine T cell response that reportedly seemed partly convergent, partly personalized.

The clonotype was recovered from a woman aged 18-35 years in good health. The chain uses TRBV18 and TRBJ1-2; D is undetermined. Sequenced sample: memory (CD45RO+) T cells sorted from blood. CDR3 DNA sequence: TGTGCCAGCTCACCGGAGGTCTCGGGAGGCTACACCTTC. Its protein is CASSPEVSGGYTF.